The entry below gives a single T cell receptor (beta chain) sequence along with its context. The target antigen is unknown. Primers for the PCR totalled 60 Vbeta and 13 Jbeta. Assay: immunoSEQ multiplex PCR; the TCRdb copy retains only in-frame clones and omits some. The table records under 110,000 clones, about 81% of them present only once. The record originates from a study of cytomegalovirus exposure and HLA in healthy donors. General study points: CMV serostatus stood as the only immune exposure information on hand. Previous analysis showed most TCR beta V segments were productive about 90% or about 30% of the time. The likely explanation for a cluster of highly shared sequence variants was sequencing artifact.

Germline CDR1 is LNHNV and CDR2 is YYDKDF (reference sequence). Trimming removed 1 base from V and 8 bases from J, with 17 bases in between. This CDR3 contains 16 residues. Source material: PBMCs. The chain joins TRBV15 to TRBJ2-2; the D gene is possibly TRBD1 (6 bases). The sequence was collected from a male donor in good health and CMV-seropositive. CDR3 sequence (DNA): TGTGCCACCAGCAGAGTTTTGGGCAGGGGTTCAGGGGAGCTGTTTTTT. As protein: CATSRVLGRGSGELFF. The full variable domain, rest sourced from reference TRBV15 and TRBJ2-2, is DAMVIQNPRYQVTQFGKPVTLSCSQTLNHNVMYWYQQKSSQAPKLLFHYYDKDFNNEADTPDNFQSRRPNTSFCFLDIRSPGLGDTAMYLCATSRVLGRGSGELFFGEGSRLTVL.